One T cell receptor beta chain is described in this entry. Its antigen is undetermined. The data belong to a study of OX40 agonist ivuxolimab in advanced cancers. The table came from immunoSEQ multiplex PCR; TCRdb's copy has only in-frame clones and leaves some out. Among approximately 84,000 clones listed, roughly 90% were seen once. Blood was sampled at baseline, cycle 4 day 1, and cycle 7 day 1. CDR1 is SGHDN, CDR2 FVKESK, per germline. The V gene lost 0 bases and the J gene lost 4 bases, with 7 bases spanning the gap. The CDR3 runs 13 residues. The study's findings and limits: Relative to CD4+ cells, CD8+ T cells on average had more expanded clones. Partly responding patients at 0.1-3.0 mg/kg showed some of the smallest clonal expansion.

The chain recombines TRBV14 with TRBJ2-7; D unclear. Sequenced material: CD4+ or CD8+ T cells sorted from blood, taken in a trial of the OX40 agonist ivuxolimab. This clonotype was obtained from an adult with an advanced solid tumor such as melanoma, head and neck, liver or kidney cancer. Written as DNA, the CDR3 is TGTGCCAGCAGCCAAGATTTCGCTTACGAGCAGTACTTC. Translating gives CASSQDFAYEQYF.